This paragraph covers one TCR beta chain sequence. Its antigen remains unknown. This specimen comes from a study of long-term antiretroviral therapy in people with HIV. Notes on the study in general: With ART, diversity went up but was still lower than in transplant donor controls. Repertoires looked antigen-experienced, with only a slight naive shift after ART. Across all time points, the repertoire was dominated by clones that expanded before ART.

V lost 1 base, J lost 4 bases, and 8 bases lay in between. The CDR3 length is 13 residues. Germline loops: CDR1 LNHDA, CDR2 SQIVND (reference sequence). A v3.0 immunoSEQ assay was performed at survey level. TCRdb keeps only in-frame clones here, not all; method: immunoSEQ multiplex PCR. The table includes about 19,000 clones, 70% to 80% detected once. The rearrangement joins TRBV19 to TRBJ2-7, with D unclear. The input for sequencing was unsorted PBMCs, taken at the start of antiretroviral therapy, before treatment. The sequence was collected from a young man with HIV. CDR3: CASSIGHPYEQYF. CDR3 nucleotides: TGTGCCAGTAGTATAGGACACCCGTACGAGCAGTACTTC.